A selection of T cell receptor beta chains follows, all from one sample in a study of CD8 T cells in Susac syndrome. TCRdb itself ran the immunoSEQ multiplex PCR reads through MiXCR, one entry per CDR3 protein. The profile shows some 190,000 distinct CDR3 sequences, about 95% of them singletons. Sample: CD4+ T cells from PBMCs. Receptors were obtained from a human donor with Susac syndrome. Each CDR3 is given with its conserved first and last residue. A D gene is named only where the DNA matches it firmly. Some rows mark clone size as missing; the rest say once, few, many or name a class of expanded clone.

-	-	TRBV4-3	TRBJ2-7	CASSQEGFYEQYF	TGCGCCAGCAGCCAAGAGGGATTCTACGAGCAGTACTTC
-	TRBD2	TRBV4-2	TRBJ2-2	CASSQSGTSGRNTGELFF	TGTGCCAGCAGCCAGTCCGGGACTAGCGGGAGGAACACCGGGGAGCTGTTTTTT
-	-	TRBV20-1	TRBJ1-6	CSARGGARDSPLHF	TGCAGTGCTAGGGGGGGCGCGAGGGATTCACCCCTCCACTTT
-	TRBD1	TRBV7-2	TRBJ2-3	CASSSPPGQALTDTQYF	TGTGCCAGCAGCTCGCCCCCAGGACAGGCCCTCACAGATACGCAGTATTTT
-	-	TRBV18	TRBJ2-3	CASSPGSRDTQYF	TGTGCCAGCTCACCAGGGAGCCGTGATACGCAGTATTTT
-	TRBD2	TRBV4-2	TRBJ2-1	CASSPLRGLAGGLSYNEQFF	TGTGCCAGCAGCCCCCTCCGCGGGCTAGCGGGGGGGCTCTCCTACAATGAGCAGTTCTTC
-	TRBD1	TRBV7-9	TRBJ1-5	CASSSHLTGAPQPQHF	TGTGCCAGCAGCTCTCACCTCACAGGGGCCCCTCAGCCCCAGCATTTT
-	-	TRBV20-1	TRBJ1-6	CSAREEVGSYNSPLHF	TGCAGTGCTAGAGAGGAAGTGGGTTCCTATAATTCACCCCTCCACTTT
-	TRBD1	TRBV10-3	TRBJ2-4	CAISELMGQAYQYF	TGTGCCATCAGTGAATTAATGGGACAGGCTTATCAGTACTTC
-	TRBD1	TRBV4-2	TRBJ1-6	CASTLEGGQGSSPLHF	TGTGCCAGCACTCTTGAAGGGGGACAGGGGAGTTCACCCCTCCACTTT
-	-	TRBV12-3/TRBV12-4	TRBJ1-5	CASSLSRRGQPQHF	TGTGCCAGCAGCCTATCGCGACGTGGCCAGCCCCAGCATTTT
-	-	TRBV20-1	TRBJ1-4	CSAERTTNEKLFF	TGCAGTGCCGAACGGACCACTAATGAAAAACTGTTTTTT
-	-	TRBV30	TRBJ2-7	CACSGRGPRGEQYF	TGTGCCTGCTCCGGACGGGGCCCCCGAGGAGAGCAGTACTTC
-	-	TRBV15	TRBJ2-5	CATSRDLRGFQETQYF	TGTGCCACCAGCAGAGATCTGAGGGGATTCCAAGAGACCCAGTACTTC
once	-	TRBV11-2	TRBJ2-7	CASSFGQTYEQYF	TGTGCCAGCAGCTTTGGACAGACCTACGAGCAGTACTTC
few	-	TRBV6-5	TRBJ1-5	CASSYGQGNQPQHF	TGTGCCAGCAGTTACGGGCAGGGCAATCAGCCCCAGCATTTT
once	-	TRBV11-2	TRBJ2-3	CASTPLGGADTQYF	TGTGCCAGCACCCCGTTAGGGGGTGCAGATACGCAGTATTTT
-	TRBD2	TRBV7-2	TRBJ2-3	CASSWLAGGQDTQYF	TGTGCCAGCAGCTGGTTAGCGGGGGGGCAGGATACGCAGTATTTT
-	-	TRBV20-1	TRBJ1-2	CSASPTGQNYGYTF	TGCAGTGCTAGCCCCACGGGGCAGAACTATGGCTACACCTTC
once	TRBD1	TRBV7-9	TRBJ1-2	CASSPLDRAGYTF	TGTGCCAGCAGCCCCCTGGACAGGGCTGGCTACACCTTC
-	-	TRBV29-1	TRBJ2-7	CSAGQAGGEQYF	TGCAGCGCCGGACAGGCTGGGGGGGAGCAGTACTTC
-	-	TRBV20-1	TRBJ1-6	CSVQRDNGSPLHF	TGCAGTGTTCAAAGGGACAATGGTTCACCCCTCCACTTT
once	TRBD1	TRBV7-9	TRBJ2-3	CASSPRQGAGDTQYF	TGTGCCAGCAGCCCCCGACAGGGGGCGGGAGATACGCAGTATTTT
once	-	TRBV19	TRBJ1-2	CASSVPMTPNYGYTF	TGTGCCAGTAGCGTCCCGATGACACCAAACTATGGCTACACCTTC
-	TRBD1	TRBV7-2	TRBJ2-7	CASSSDRESSYEQYF	TGTGCCAGCAGCTCGGACAGGGAGAGCTCCTACGAGCAGTACTTC
-	-	TRBV28	TRBJ2-7	CATRNYEQYF	TGTGCCACCCGGAACTACGAGCAGTACTTC
-	TRBD1	TRBV7-3	TRBJ1-6	CASSFTGGESPLHF	TGTGCCAGCAGCTTCACAGGGGGCGAGTCACCCCTCCACTTT
-	-	TRBV25-1	TRBJ1-5	CASSESEGNQPQHF	TGTGCCAGCAGTGAATCAGAGGGAAATCAGCCCCAGCATTTT
-	-	TRBV14	TRBJ1-1	CASRIQNTEAFF	TGTGCCAGCAGGATACAGAACACTGAAGCTTTCTTT
-	-	TRBV6-5	TRBJ1-6	CASSRGTGGYSPLHF	TGTGCCAGCAGTCGTGGAACCGGGGGGTATTCACCCCTCCACTTT
-	-	TRBV5-4	TRBJ1-1	CASSSGQNTEAFF	TGTGCCAGCAGCTCCGGACAGAACACTGAAGCTTTCTTT
-	-	TRBV30	TRBJ1-5	CAWSTTGGPQPQHF	TGTGCCTGGAGCACCACCGGGGGTCCCCAGCCCCAGCATTTT
-	-	TRBV11-3	TRBJ1-1	CASSLDSLNTEAFF	TGTGCCAGCAGCTTAGATTCGCTGAACACTGAAGCTTTCTTT
-	-	TRBV4-3	TRBJ2-3	CASSQDPTTSDTQYF	TGCGCCAGCAGCCAAGACCCTACGACATCAGATACGCAGTATTTT
-	TRBD1	TRBV29-1	TRBJ2-5	CSVSQGGQETQYF	TGCAGCGTCTCACAGGGGGGCCAGGAGACCCAGTACTTC
-	-	TRBV7-9	TRBJ2-1	CASIPDWKDNEQFF	TGTGCCAGCATCCCCGATTGGAAAGACAATGAGCAGTTCTTC
-	TRBD1	TRBV6-5	TRBJ1-2	CASSYVAGGANYGYTF	TGTGCCAGCAGTTACGTGGCAGGGGGAGCTAACTATGGCTACACCTTC
once	TRBD1	TRBV28	TRBJ1-2	CASRTPGQVNYGYTF	TGTGCCAGCAGAACGCCGGGACAGGTTAACTATGGCTACACCTTC
-	TRBD2	TRBV30	TRBJ2-5	CAWSVSAGTRETQYF	TGTGCCTGGAGTGTATCAGCGGGGACCAGGGAGACCCAGTACTTC
-	TRBD2	TRBV7-2	TRBJ2-4	CASSGLAGGQNIQYF	TGTGCCAGCAGCGGACTAGCGGGGGGGCAAAACATTCAGTACTTC
-	TRBD2	TRBV12-3/TRBV12-4	TRBJ2-7	CASSPSDGGDNSYEQYF	TGTGCCAGCAGTCCCTCTGACGGGGGGGATAACTCCTACGAGCAGTACTTC
-	TRBD2	TRBV5-1	TRBJ2-7	CASSPWDGTINEQYF	TGCGCCAGCAGCCCCTGGGACGGGACTATCAACGAGCAGTACTTC
-	-	TRBV11-2	TRBJ2-5	CASSLAPPGRFQETQYF	TGTGCCAGCAGCTTAGCACCCCCCGGACGTTTCCAAGAGACCCAGTACTTC
-	TRBD1	TRBV6-5	TRBJ1-1	CASSYMTGGSKSTEAFF	TGTGCCAGCAGTTACATGACAGGGGGTAGTAAGAGCACTGAAGCTTTCTTT
-	-	TRBV20-1	TRBJ2-7	CSAPRRDLYEQYF	TGCAGTGCTCCCCGAAGGGACCTCTACGAGCAGTACTTC
-	-	TRBV5-1	TRBJ1-2	CASSREKDGYTF	TGCGCCAGCAGCCGGGAGAAGGACGGCTACACCTTC
-	TRBD1	TRBV20-1	TRBJ1-2	CSADSQGVYGYTF	TGCAGTGCCGATTCACAGGGGGTCTATGGCTACACCTTC
-	-	TRBV11-3	TRBJ1-2	CASSSSRYIRGYTF	TGTGCCAGCAGCTCCTCCAGGTACATCAGGGGCTACACCTTC
-	-	TRBV7-2	TRBJ2-1	CASSLDGQTYNEQFF	TGTGCCAGCAGCTTAGACGGACAGACCTACAATGAGCAGTTCTTC
-	-	TRBV7-9	TRBJ1-4	CASSPVADNEKLFF	TGTGCCAGCAGCCCTGTAGCGGATAATGAAAAACTGTTTTTT
-	-	TRBV6-6	TRBJ1-2	CASSYIRDGYGYTF	TGTGCCAGCAGTTACATCCGGGACGGATATGGCTACACCTTC
-	TRBD1	TRBV3-1	TRBJ1-1	CASSWGDRGKAFF	TGTGCCAGCAGCTGGGGTGACAGGGGAAAAGCTTTCTTT
-	-	TRBV6-2/TRBV6-3	TRBJ1-1	CASTLDMNTEAFF	TGTGCCAGCACTCTTGACATGAACACTGAAGCTTTCTTT
-	TRBD1	TRBV11-2	TRBJ2-3	CASSSDRETDTQYF	TGTGCCAGCAGCTCGGACAGGGAAACAGATACGCAGTATTTT
-	-	TRBV6-2/TRBV6-3	TRBJ1-4	CASSFTGTTNEKLFF	TGTGCCAGCAGTTTCACAGGCACAACTAATGAAAAACTGTTTTTT
once	-	TRBV5-6	TRBJ2-7	CASSFNPFEEYEQYF	TGTGCCAGCAGCTTTAACCCTTTCGAAGAGTACGAGCAGTACTTC
-	-	TRBV3-1	TRBJ1-6	CASSHGTDKALHF	TGTGCCAGCAGCCACGGGACGGATAAAGCCCTCCACTTT
-	-	TRBV10-2	TRBJ1-5	CATKGDGNQPQHF	TGCGCCACCAAGGGGGATGGCAATCAGCCCCAGCATTTT